These 30 T cell receptor beta chains share one sample of origin, sequenced in a study of tissue T cells after allogeneic stem cell transplantation. Profiled with immunoSEQ multiplex PCR; TCRdb holds only in-frame clones, not every one. Altogether about 43,000 clones are present, roughly 92% being singletons, with the ten largest covering about 3.8%. Sequenced here: blood, sampled before transplantation. These receptors all stem from a woman aged 35 to 70 who later had graft-versus-host disease after an allogeneic stem cell transplant.

J is TRBJ1-3 and V is TRBV6-6; 11 bases line up with TRBD1. The trim removed 7 bases at V and 2 bases at J, leaving 4 bases unmatched. CDR1 and CDR2 from the germline V gene are MNHNY and SVGAGI (reference sequence). CDR3 length: 15 amino acids. The CDR3 sequence: CASTPGQGAGNTIYF. The CDR3, as DNA: TGTGCCAGCACCCCGGGACAGGGGGCTGGAAACACCATATATTTT.

The genes are TRBV9 and TRBJ1-6; D is unresolved. CDR3 length: 15 amino acids. Trimming cost V 0 bases and J 10 bases, with 14 bases left between them. CDR1 is SGDLS, CDR2 YYNGEE, per germline. CDR3 bases: TGTGCCAGCAGCGTAGCGGAAAAGGGAAAATCACCCCTCCACTTT. Translated, it gives CASSVAEKGKSPLHF.

CDR3 residues: CASTETQYF. The CDR3, as DNA: TGTGCCAGCACAGAGACCCAGTACTTC. This chain uses TRBV25-1 with TRBJ2-5; D is undetermined. Germline values: CDR1 MGHDK, CDR2 SYGVNS. This CDR3 is 9 amino acids long. Trimming removed 7 bases from V and 4 bases from J, with 1 base in between. Complete variable domain (other parts from reference TRBV25-1 and TRBJ2-5): EADIYQTPRYLVIGTGKKITLECSQTMGHDKMYWYQQDPGMELHLIHYSYGVNSTEKGDLSSESTVSRIRTEHFPLTLESARPSHTSQYLCASTETQYFGPGTRLLVL.

This clone was found once. This rearrangement joins TRBV11-2 to TRBJ1-2; a possible D gene is TRBD1 (6 bases). Trimming stripped 5 bases from V and 7 bases from J, with 20 bases between. The CDR3 runs to 15 residues. Looked up from germline, CDR1 is SGHAT and CDR2 is FQNNGV. This chain's CDR3 is CASSRVGQGIGGYTF. As DNA, the CDR3 is TGTGCCAGCAGCCGGGTCGGTCAGGGGATCGGTGGCTACACCTTC.

The chain carries TRBV5-4 and TRBJ2-7; 11 bases agree with TRBD1. This CDR3 has 14 residues. CDR1 is SGHNT, CDR2 YYREEE, per germline (reference sequence). Trimming removed 4 bases from V and 5 bases from J; junction bases left unmatched: 5. The CDR3 nucleotides are TGTGCCAGCAGCCAGGGACAGGGGGTCCACGAGCAGTACTTC. Protein product: CASSQGQGVHEQYF.

The chain recombines TRBV3-1 (or the pseudogene TRBV3-2) with TRBJ2-7; TRBD2 matches at 7 bases. The CDR3 has 15 amino acids. Germline V gives CDR1 LGHDT, CDR2 YNNKEL (reference sequence). Unmatched junction bases numbered 6, after V lost 0 bases and J lost 4 bases. For the CDR3, the DNA is TGTGCCAGCAGCCAAGAAGACTGGGGGGGTTACGAGCAGTACTTC. Encoded protein: CASSQEDWGGYEQYF.

This clone was counted a single time. The gene calls are TRBV7-2 and TRBJ2-1; D not resolved. V dropped 4 bases and J dropped 1 base, with 8 bases sitting between them. Germline-derived CDR1 and CDR2 are SGHTA and FQGNSA. The CDR3 is 14 residues long. CDR3 region: CASSSQVSYNEQFF. In DNA, the CDR3 is TGTGCCAGCAGCTCGCAGGTGTCCTACAATGAGCAGTTCTTC. Full variable domain (remainder filled in from reference TRBV7-2 and TRBJ2-1): GAGVSQSPSNKVTEKGKDVELRCDPISGHTALYWYRQSLGQGLEFLIYFQGNSAPDKSGLPSDRFSAERTGGSVSTLTIQRTQQEDSAVYLCASSSQVSYNEQFFGPGTRLTVL.

The chain links TRBV10-3 to TRBJ2-3; D is uncertain. The CDR3 loop spans 13 amino acids. In germline, CDR1 is ENHRY, CDR2 SYGVKD. V shed 4 bases and J shed 2 bases, with 7 bases lying between them. CDR3 amino acids: CAISGGLTDTQYF. The CDR3 nucleotides are TGTGCCATCAGTGGAGGCCTCACAGATACGCAGTATTTT.

This rearrangement joins TRBV5-1 to TRBJ2-3; D is ambiguous. Trimming stripped 0 bases from V and 0 bases from J, with 8 bases between. CDR3 length: 15 amino acids. Looked up from germline, CDR1 is SGHRS and CDR2 is YFSETQ. The CDR3 bases are TGCGCCAGCAGCTTGGGTCAGTCTAGCACAGATACGCAGTATTTT. Translation gives CASSLGQSSTDTQYF.

V gene TRBV18 combines with J gene TRBJ2-1, with a possible D match to TRBD2 (6 bases). Per germline, CDR1 KGHSH and CDR2 LQKENI. Deletions cut 3 bases from V and 9 bases from J, with 9 bases between. This CDR3 has 12 residues. The CDR3 DNA sequence: TGTGCCAGCTCACCCGATAGCGGTGAGCAGTTCTTC. Translated, it gives CASSPDSGEQFF.

The V and J genes are TRBV6-6 and TRBJ1-5; D not resolved. There are 14 residues in the CDR3. Per germline, CDR1 MNHNY and CDR2 SVGAGI (reference sequence). V was shortened by 6 bases and J by 0 bases, with 9 bases between the two germline ends. CDR3: CASRRHDSNQPQHF. CDR3 DNA sequence: TGTGCCAGCAGGAGACATGATAGCAATCAGCCCCAGCATTTT.

V gene TRBV6-2 or TRBV6-3 combines with J gene TRBJ1-2; 7 bases fit TRBD1. The germline V gene encodes CDR1 MNHEY and CDR2 SVGEGT. J was trimmed by 1 base and V by 4 bases; bases with no gene match: 9. CDR3 size: 16 residues. Written as DNA, the CDR3 is TGTGCCAGCAGTTCCGGGGCAGGGGGTTTTAACTATGGCTACACCTTC. It translates to CASSSGAGGFNYGYTF.

V and J are TRBV10-3 and TRBJ2-3, with 8 positions matching TRBD2. The CDR3 consists of 14 residues. V shed 6 bases, J shed 3 bases, and the junction held 5 bases outside the gene matches. Germline CDR1 is ENHRY and CDR2 is SYGVKD. The CDR3 loop is CAIRLSGETDTQYF. Here the CDR3 DNA reads TGTGCCATCAGGCTTAGCGGGGAGACAGATACGCAGTATTTT.

The rearrangement uses TRBV3-1 (or the pseudogene TRBV3-2) and TRBJ2-3; D uncertain. The CDR3 totals 13 residues. Trimming took off 1 base at V and 2 bases at J, with 4 bases between the two ends. Germline CDR1 reads LGHDT; CDR2 reads YNNKEL (reference sequence). CDR3 DNA: TGTGCCAGCAGCCAAGGGGTCACAGATACGCAGTATTTT. It is translated as CASSQGVTDTQYF.

V and J are TRBV7-9 and TRBJ2-7, with D unresolved. This CDR3 is 16 amino acids long. Trimming cost V 5 bases and J 7 bases, with 24 bases left between them. Germline loops: CDR1 SEHNR, CDR2 FQNEAQ (reference sequence). The DNA of the CDR3 is TGTGCCAGCAGCGCCGCACTTGTCACCCTTAAAGTGGAGCAGTACTTC. Protein product: CASSAALVTLKVEQYF.

The J gene is TRBJ1-6, the V gene TRBV2; a weak D match, TRBD1 (6 bases). From germline, CDR1 is SNHLY and CDR2 FYNNEI. The germline V and J ends were trimmed by 7 bases and 9 bases, with 19 bases remaining between them. The CDR3 totals 15 residues. CDR3 coding DNA: TGTGCCAGCAACCGACAGGCCCTGGACGGTTCACCCCTCCACTTT. Encoded protein: CASNRQALDGSPLHF.

This clone was detected once. This rearrangement joins TRBV7-2 to TRBJ2-7, with D possibly TRBD2 on 5 matching bases. V lost 5 bases, J lost 0 bases, and 20 bases lay in between. In germline, CDR1 is SGHTA, CDR2 FQGNSA. The CDR3 sequence is 17 residues long. CDR3 amino acids: CASSLRSGRASSYEQYF. As DNA, the CDR3 is TGTGCCAGCAGCCTCCGATCCGGGCGGGCCAGCTCCTACGAGCAGTACTTC.

The J gene is TRBJ1-5, the V gene TRBV7-2, with TRBD1 as a possible D gene (6 bases). CDR1 SGHTA and CDR2 FQGNSA come from the germline V gene. The CDR3 spans 13 residues. V gave up 3 bases and J gave up 11 bases, with 14 bases separating them. CDR3 loop: CASSFGGRGAQHF. CDR3 bases: TGTGCCAGCAGCTTTGGGGGCAGAGGGGCCCAGCATTTT.

This chain connects TRBV10-2 to TRBJ1-5, with TRBD1 matching over 10 bases. The V gene's germline CDR1 is WSHSY and CDR2 SAAADI. CDR3 length: 15 residues. V was pared by 0 bases and J by 6 bases, with 2 bases of the junction left unmatched. Here the CDR3 reads CASSESTGGFQPQHF. The CDR3 DNA reads TGCGCCAGCAGTGAGTCGACAGGGGGCTTTCAGCCCCAGCATTTT.

This clone appeared a single time. This chain connects TRBV10-2 to TRBJ1-1, with 7 bases that match TRBD1. The junction had 7 bases not matched to a gene; V was cut back by 4 bases and J by 5 bases. Germline CDR1 WSHSY, CDR2 SAAADI. The CDR3 loop spans 14 amino acids. The CDR3 coding sequence is TGCGCCAGCAGTGCCTCCAGGGGGGGGACTGAAGCTTTCTTT. Translation: CASSASRGGTEAFF.

V gene TRBV7-2 combines with J gene TRBJ1-2; TRBD1 agrees at 7 bases. CDR3 size: 15 residues. Germline loops: CDR1 SGHTA, CDR2 FQGNSA. V gave up 1 base and J gave up 5 bases; unmatched junction bases: 7. CDR3 DNA sequence: TGTGCCAGCAGCTTAGGAGAGGGGGCCACTTATGGCTACACCTTC. Translated, it gives CASSLGEGATYGYTF.

V and J are TRBV20-1 and TRBJ2-3, with TRBD2 matching over 9 bases. The CDR3 contains 11 residues. Trimming took 7 bases from V and 9 from J; bases not matched to a gene: 5. Germline CDR1 DFQATT, CDR2 SNEGSKA (reference sequence). DNA for the CDR3: TGCAGTGTTATTAGCGGGAGAACGCAGTATTTT. This sequence encodes CSVISGRTQYF.

V is TRBV9 and J is TRBJ2-7; 7 positions agree with TRBD1. The CDR3 length is 15 residues. Germline CDR1 is SGDLS and CDR2 is YYNGEE. J was trimmed by 0 bases and V by 3 bases; bases with no gene match: 6. This chain's CDR3 is CASSAAGGSSYEQYF. The CDR3 nucleotides read TGTGCCAGCAGCGCCGCAGGGGGTTCCTCCTACGAGCAGTACTTC.

This rearrangement joins TRBV18 to TRBJ1-5, with D unresolved. The CDR3 extends over 14 amino acids. Looked up from germline, CDR1 is KGHSH and CDR2 is LQKENI. V shed 2 bases and J shed 1 base, with 6 bases lying between them. CDR3 nucleotides: TGTGCCAGCTCACCAGGGTGGAGCAATCAGCCCCAGCATTTT. Translating gives CASSPGWSNQPQHF.

The chain employs TRBV3-1 (or the pseudogene TRBV3-2) and TRBJ2-2, with 7 bases aligning to TRBD2. Germline CDR1 reads LGHDT; CDR2 reads YNNKEL (reference sequence). J lost 7 bases, V lost 4 bases, and 12 bases had no gene match. This CDR3 comprises 16 residues. CDR3 bases: TGTGCCAGCAGCCCTCTCGCGGGGCTAGCGGACGGGGAGCTGTTTTTT. Its protein product is CASSPLAGLADGELFF.

The rearrangement joins TRBV28 to TRBJ2-3; no definite D call. Germline-derived CDR1 and CDR2 are MDHEN and SYDVKM. CDR3 length equals 17 residues. V was shortened by 2 bases and J by 0 bases, with 15 bases between the two germline ends. CDR3 protein: CASSLDEPLRSTDTQYF. The DNA of the CDR3 is TGTGCCAGCAGTTTAGATGAACCCCTCAGGAGCACAGATACGCAGTATTTT.

V is TRBV7-2 and J is TRBJ1-5, with a tentative D call TRBD1 (5 bases). CDR1 and CDR2 from the germline V gene are SGHTA and FQGNSA. Trimming took off 5 bases at V and 1 base at J, with 9 bases between the two ends. This CDR3 is 14 amino acids long. CDR3 sequence: CASSIDRSNQPQHF. The CDR3 DNA is TGTGCCAGCAGCATAGACAGAAGCAATCAGCCCCAGCATTTT.

The chain recombines TRBV19 with TRBJ2-5; D is undetermined. Per the germline V gene, CDR1 is LNHDA and CDR2 is SQIVND (reference sequence). V shed 5 bases and J shed 0 bases, with 7 bases lying between them. This CDR3 has 13 residues. The CDR3 nucleotides are TGTGCCAGTAGTTTGGCAAACCAAGAGACCCAGTACTTC. This encodes CASSLANQETQYF. Based on the CDR3 plus reference TRBV19 and TRBJ2-5, the full variable domain is DGGITQSPKYLFRKEGQNVTLSCEQNLNHDAMYWYRQDPGQGLRLIYYSQIVNDFQKGDIAEGYSVSREKKESFPLTVTSAQKNPTAFYLCASSLANQETQYFGPGTRLLVL.

V usage is TRBV2 and J usage is TRBJ2-1; TRBD2 aligns across 10 bases. CDR1 is SNHLY and CDR2 is FYNNEI in the germline V gene. Losses at the gene ends were 2 bases for V and 4 bases for J; bases not matched to a gene: 14. CDR3 length: 19 amino acids. CDR3 sequence reads: CASSESYLRTSGGYNEQFF. The CDR3 DNA follows: TGTGCCAGCAGTGAATCATACCTACGGACTAGCGGAGGGTACAATGAGCAGTTCTTC.

The rearrangement links TRBV30 to TRBJ1-6; perhaps TRBD1 as D (5 bases). There are 15 residues in the CDR3. V dropped 4 bases and J dropped 3 bases, with 13 bases sitting between them. CDR1 GTSNPN and CDR2 SVGIG come from the germline V gene (reference sequence). This CDR3 is CAWTGTSGYNSPLHF. The CDR3 DNA reads as TGTGCCTGGACTGGGACCTCGGGCTATAATTCACCCCTCCACTTT.